These T cell receptor beta chains were read from a single sample in a study of cytomegalovirus exposure and HLA in healthy donors. Measured with immunoSEQ multiplex PCR; TCRdb has only the in-frame clones, and not every one. The sample lists about 150,000 clones, over 60% seen once, with approximately 2% in the top ten. The material sequenced was PBMCs. All receptors come from a man younger than 40 in good health and CMV-seronegative. Each CDR3 is given with its conserved first and last residue.

TRBJ2-1 | TRBV7-6 | CASSETSSGILYNEQFF
- | TRBV4-1 | CASSQVGQGATYEQYF
TRBJ1-4 | TRBV6-5 | CASSSNRGLGEKLFF
TRBJ1-2 | TRBV19 | CASRRTSTNYGYTF
TRBJ2-7 | TRBV6-5 | CASSYEQASSYEQYF
TRBJ2-7 | TRBV10-3 | CAITRDKAYEQYF
TRBJ2-1 | TRBV9 | CASSVRRSGSFHNEQFF
TRBJ1-2 | TRBV29-1 | CSVHIWEGDYGYTF
TRBJ2-1 | TRBV5-1 | CASSLGLYGLADNEQFF
TRBJ2-1 | TRBV6-1 | CASSEQGINEQFF
TRBJ2-3 | TRBV10-2 | CASSYTSGSGTQYF
TRBJ2-1 | TRBV29-1 | CSVDLSSGSGEQFF
TRBJ1-1 | TRBV18 | CASSPRTGMNTEAFF
TRBJ2-7 | TRBV5-1 | CASSPRGGSYEQYF
TRBJ2-5 | TRBV30 | CAWPVLVPGPFTQETQYF
TRBJ1-1 | TRBV6-1 | CASSARDRLNTEAFF
TRBJ1-5 | TRBV21-1 | CASSADRRPISNQPQHF
TRBJ2-1 | TRBV5-6 | CASSFVGGRDYNEQFF
TRBJ2-5 | TRBV18 | CASSPPLAGGRKTQYF
TRBJ1-2 | TRBV21-1 | CASSKCRPAGNYGYTF
TRBJ1-2 | TRBV9 | CASSVQGAYGYTF
TRBJ2-3 | TRBV6-5 | CASSYGQRGWADTQYF
TRBJ2-7 | TRBV5-4 | CASSLELATSYEQYF
TRBJ2-2 | TRBV6-1 | CASSQTSGSTGELFF
TRBJ2-7 | TRBV6-5 | CASSYSASENYEQYF
TRBJ1-1 | TRBV2 | CASSSGQGARNTEAFF
TRBJ1-3 | TRBV6-6 | CASSYGDSGSGNTIYF
TRBJ2-5 | TRBV6-5 | CASSQVPQETQYF
TRBJ2-2 | TRBV11-1 | CASSLVPTGGNTGELFF
TRBJ2-1 | TRBV18 | CASSLRQASSYNEQFF
TRBJ2-1 | TRBV4-1 | CASSYIGVRAYNEQFF
TRBJ2-5 | TRBV2 | CASSLEETQYF
TRBJ1-2 | TRBV5-1 | CASSSGGYGYTF
TRBJ1-4 | TRBV5-1 | CASSGGTGGPSEKLFF
TRBJ2-6 | TRBV10-3 | CAIRQGVFSGANVLTF
TRBJ2-1 | TRBV2 | CASRSWTSGRGEQFF
TRBJ2-7 | TRBV10-2 | CASSLGSYEQYF
TRBJ1-2 | TRBV7-9 | CASSFDRNYGYTF
TRBJ2-6 | TRBV4-1 | CASSQAGTGGKGSTSGANVLTF
TRBJ2-3 | TRBV28 | CASSSALAGGSTDTQYF
TRBJ2-7 | TRBV7-3 | CASSSTSGGEQYF